Listed here are 11 T cell receptor beta chains from one sample, sequenced in a study of blood T cell repertoires in COVID-19. The data were produced by immunoSEQ multiplex PCR, yet TCRdb's version contains in-frame clones alone and is incomplete. Here the sample spans around 250,000 clones, almost 85% being singletons. The sample was peripheral blood. These receptors were collected from a man aged 50 to 59 with active or convalescent COVID-19.

This chain uses TRBV19 with TRBJ1-6, with TRBD1 matching 8 bases. V lost 6 bases to trimming and J lost 9 bases; unmatched junction nucleotides: 4. The CDR3 length is 13 residues. The germline V gene encodes CDR1 LNHDA and CDR2 SQIVND (reference sequence). CDR3 sequence reads: CASSRDRSSPLHF. The CDR3 nucleotides are TGTGCCAGTAGCCGGGACAGGAGTTCACCCCTCCACTTT.

The chain has TRBV5-4 and TRBJ2-2; TRBD1 agrees at 7 bases. Trimming removed 2 bases from V and 7 bases from J; junction bases left unmatched: 11. CDR1 is SGHNT and CDR2 is YYREEE in the germline V gene (reference sequence). The CDR3 loop spans 16 amino acids. CDR3 residues: CASSFATGVVDGELFF. DNA for the CDR3: TGTGCCAGCAGCTTCGCCACAGGGGTTGTTGACGGGGAGCTGTTTTTT.

This sequence joins TRBV19 and TRBJ1-1; the D is unclear. Germline CDR1 LNHDA, CDR2 SQIVND (reference sequence). V gave up 3 bases and J gave up 4 bases, with 15 bases separating them. CDR3 size: 15 residues. CDR3 amino acids: CASSIFRVRGTEAFF. CDR3 nucleotides: TGTGCCAGTAGTATTTTCCGCGTTCGGGGCACTGAAGCTTTCTTT.

The CDR3 protein is CASSQEQSNQPQHF. The CDR3 coding sequence is TGTGCCAGCAGCCAAGAACAGAGCAATCAGCCCCAGCATTTT. The gene calls are TRBV4-2 and TRBJ1-5; no definite D call. With 0 bases removed from V and 1 base from J, the gap between germline ends came to 4 bases. Looked up from germline, CDR1 is LGHNA and CDR2 is YNFKEQ. The CDR3 runs 14 residues.

This chain uses TRBV9 with TRBJ1-2; D is unresolved. CDR3 size: 15 residues. Germline loops: CDR1 SGDLS, CDR2 YYNGEE. V dropped 4 bases and J dropped 4 bases, with 17 bases sitting between them. The CDR3 region is CASSSRVAGGYGYTF. The DNA of the CDR3 is TGTGCCAGCAGCTCTCGGGTAGCGGGCGGCTATGGCTACACCTTC.

This clone has only one observation. J is TRBJ1-2 and V is TRBV14; no reliable D call. The V end was cut by 10 bases, the J end by 6 bases, with 9 bases between. This CDR3 is built from 10 residues. Germline V gene data show CDR1 as SGHDN and CDR2 as FVKESK. Written as DNA, the CDR3 is TGTGCCATCCGAGAGGATGGCTACACCTTC. It codes for CAIREDGYTF. Combining the CDR3 with reference TRBV14 and TRBJ1-2 gives the whole variable domain EAGVTQFPSHSVIEKGQTVTLRCDPISGHDNLYWYRRVMGKEIKFLLHFVKESKQDESGMPNNRFLAERTGGTYSTLKVQPAELEDSGVYFCAIREDGYTFGSGTRLTVV.

The count of this clone is one. The genes are TRBV6-2 or TRBV6-3 and TRBJ1-5, with D perhaps TRBD1 (5 bases). The CDR3 sequence is 13 residues long. Germline V gene lookup returns CDR1 MNHEY and CDR2 SVGEGT. V was trimmed by 5 bases and J by 5 bases, leaving 10 bases between them. CDR3 region: CASSRGRYQPQHF. Here the CDR3 DNA reads TGTGCCAGCAGTCGGGGGAGATATCAGCCCCAGCATTTT.

The CDR3 bases are TGTGCCAGCAGTGAAAGGGGGGGAAATAATTCACCCCTCCACTTT. Residues: CASSERGGNNSPLHF. The chain carries TRBV6-1 and TRBJ1-6; TRBD1 is a possible D gene (6 bases). The V and J ends lost 2 bases and 5 bases respectively, with 10 bases between them. The germline gives CDR1 MNHNS, CDR2 SASEGT. The CDR3 contains 15 residues.

The chain carries TRBV28 and TRBJ2-1; no clear D gene. The germline V and J ends were trimmed by 4 bases and 5 bases, with 3 bases remaining between them. CDR1 MDHEN and CDR2 SYDVKM come from the germline V gene. This CDR3 spans 11 amino acids. In nucleotides, the CDR3 is TGTGCCAGCAGTTCAGACAATGAGCAGTTCTTC. This codes for CASSSDNEQFF.

V usage is TRBV6-1 and J usage is TRBJ2-7, with a possible D match to TRBD2 (7 bases). The CDR3 covers 14 residues. Between the trimmed V and J ends, which lost 0 bases and 7 bases, there was a span of 13 bases. Germline V CDR1 and CDR2: MNHNS, SASEGT. The CDR3 reads CASSEALRGGEQYF. The CDR3 bases are TGTGCCAGCAGTGAAGCGTTGAGGGGGGGGGAGCAGTACTTC.

This clone is a singleton in its sample. This chain uses TRBV5-4 with TRBJ1-2; D unresolved. There are 14 residues in the CDR3. The V end lost 3 bases, the J end lost 4 bases, and 13 bases lay between the germline ends. Germline CDR1 SGHNT, CDR2 YYREEE (reference sequence). Here the CDR3 reads CASSSANPRYGYTF. DNA of the CDR3: TGTGCCAGCAGCTCCGCTAACCCGCGCTATGGCTACACCTTC.